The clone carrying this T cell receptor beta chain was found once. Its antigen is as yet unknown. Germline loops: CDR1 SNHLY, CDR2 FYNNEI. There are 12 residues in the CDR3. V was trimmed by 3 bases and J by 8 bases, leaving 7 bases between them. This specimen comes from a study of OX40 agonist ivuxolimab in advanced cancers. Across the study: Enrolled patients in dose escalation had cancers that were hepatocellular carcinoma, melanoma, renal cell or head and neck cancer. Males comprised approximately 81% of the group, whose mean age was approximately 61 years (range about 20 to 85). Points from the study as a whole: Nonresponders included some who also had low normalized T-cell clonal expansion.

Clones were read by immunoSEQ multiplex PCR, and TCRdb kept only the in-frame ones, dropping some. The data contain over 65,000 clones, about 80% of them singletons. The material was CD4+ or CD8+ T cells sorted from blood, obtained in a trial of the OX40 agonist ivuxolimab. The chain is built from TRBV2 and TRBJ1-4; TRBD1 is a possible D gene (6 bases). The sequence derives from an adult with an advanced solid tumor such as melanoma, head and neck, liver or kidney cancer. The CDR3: CASSDGGEKLFF. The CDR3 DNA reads TGTGCCAGCAGTGACGGGGGCGAAAAACTGTTTTTT.